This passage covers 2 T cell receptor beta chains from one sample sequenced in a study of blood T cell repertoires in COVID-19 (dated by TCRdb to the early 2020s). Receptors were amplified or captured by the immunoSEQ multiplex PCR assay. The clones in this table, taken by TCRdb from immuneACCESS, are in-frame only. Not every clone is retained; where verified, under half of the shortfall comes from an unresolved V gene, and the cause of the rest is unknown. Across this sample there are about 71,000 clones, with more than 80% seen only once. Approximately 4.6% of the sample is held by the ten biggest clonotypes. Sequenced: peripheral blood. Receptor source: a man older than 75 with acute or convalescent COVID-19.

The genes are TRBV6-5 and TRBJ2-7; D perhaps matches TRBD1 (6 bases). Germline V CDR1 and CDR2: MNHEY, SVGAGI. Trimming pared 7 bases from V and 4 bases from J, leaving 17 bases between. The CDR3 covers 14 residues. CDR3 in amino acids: CASILGAATYEQYF. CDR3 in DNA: TGTGCCAGCATCCTGGGGGCGGCCACATACGAGCAGTACTTC.

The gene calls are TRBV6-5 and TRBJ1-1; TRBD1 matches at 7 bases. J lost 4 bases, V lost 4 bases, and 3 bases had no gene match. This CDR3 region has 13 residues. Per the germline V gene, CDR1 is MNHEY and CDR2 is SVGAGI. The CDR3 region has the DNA TGTGCCAGCAGTTTAGGGGGCCCCACTGAAGCTTTCTTT. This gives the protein CASSLGGPTEAFF.